This TCR beta chain was identified during a study of CD8 T cells in ankylosing spondylitis. Study-wide results and caveats: Ankylosing spondylitis blood seemed to carry a telltale TCR beta motif made of eight highly homologous variants.

CDR1 and CDR2 from the germline V gene are SEHNR and FQNEAQ (reference sequence). This CDR3 spans 15 amino acids. With 4 bases clipped from V and 6 bases from J, the junction kept 8 bases outside the gene matches. Concerning this clonotype: The antigen remains undetermined.

Quantitative 5'-RACE with molecular barcodes produced the TCR beta libraries. TCRdb redid the calling of the 5' RACE reads with MiXCR, one entry per CDR3 protein. The table lists about 220,000 distinct CDR3 sequences, around 19% of them singletons. The clonotype was recovered from a male donor with ankylosing spondylitis. V and J are TRBV7-9 and TRBJ1-2, with 10 bases that match TRBD1. Sequenced input: blood, either unsorted or a sorted T cell fraction (not recorded which). The CDR3 is CASSSSTGGLHGYTF. The CDR3, as DNA: TGTGCCAGCAGCTCATCGACAGGGGGCTTACATGGCTACACCTTC.